This entry concerns a single T cell receptor (beta chain). Its antigen is unknown. No per-base quality is available; no much larger clone lies one base away. The data originate from a study of patients and donors after allogeneic stem cell transplantation (dated by TCRdb to the early 2020s). V and J are truncated by 5 bases and 0 bases respectively, leaving an intervening sequence of 13 bases. The CDR3, cysteine through phenylalanine, is 16 amino acids long. CDR3 DNA is the only sequence kept; it has 48 bases, read in frame from the first base. In the germline V gene, CDR1 corresponds to SGHVS and CDR2 to FNYEAQ. Libraries were built with RT-PCR. Instrument on record: NextSeq 550. Through fastp at Q25 and MiXCR, TCRdb rebuilt clones from the public reads, retaining in-frame beta chains. Rows are combined by CDR3 protein, so each entry shows the most common genes and DNA. The sample table records 410,000 or so distinct CDR3 sequences; around 16% of these occur just once. The top ten constitute roughly 7% of the sample.

This TCR came from a human donor who was either an allogeneic HSCT recipient or a stem cell or donor lymphocyte infusion donor (not recorded which). It is not recorded whose cells these are; they may come from a transplant donor. The sample taken for sequencing was blood, either unsorted or a sorted T cell fraction (not recorded which). The chain links TRBV7-6 with TRBJ2-2; confidence is insufficient to name the D gene. This receptor has the CDR3 CASSPTWAANTGELFF. The nucleotide sequence reads TGTGCCAGCAGCCCCACCTGGGCAGCGAACACCGGGGAGCTGTTTTTT.